The sequence of this T cell receptor beta chain was determined in a study of CD8 T cells in ankylosing spondylitis. The study, taken as a whole, reports: Certain motif variants had earlier appeared in reactive arthritis synovial fluid and blood. Matched ankylosing spondylitis synovial fluid reportedly contained a significantly enriched population of disease-linked clones. There was a TCR beta motif, made of several highly homologous variants, that appeared characteristic of ankylosing spondylitis blood.

CDR1 is DFQATT and CDR2 is SNEGSKA in the germline V gene (reference sequence). The CDR3 consists of 15 residues. Trimming took 5 bases from V and 4 from J; bases not matched to a gene: 7. A few counts support this clonotype. Its specificity is unknown. Libraries for TCR beta were made by quantitative 5'-RACE with molecular barcodes. TCRdb independently ran MiXCR on the 5' RACE reads; one entry per CDR3 protein. The repertoire has about 100,000 distinct CDR3 sequences, 20% to 30% of them found once; the top ten carry roughly 12%. This sequence originates from a male donor with ankylosing spondylitis. V usage is TRBV20-1 and J usage is TRBJ2-5, with TRBD2 matching 13 bases. The sequenced material came from synovial fluid, either unsorted or a sorted T cell fraction (not recorded which). The CDR3 here is CSARTSGRAGETQYF. DNA of the CDR3: TGCAGTGCTCGCACTAGCGGGAGGGCCGGAGAGACCCAGTACTTC.